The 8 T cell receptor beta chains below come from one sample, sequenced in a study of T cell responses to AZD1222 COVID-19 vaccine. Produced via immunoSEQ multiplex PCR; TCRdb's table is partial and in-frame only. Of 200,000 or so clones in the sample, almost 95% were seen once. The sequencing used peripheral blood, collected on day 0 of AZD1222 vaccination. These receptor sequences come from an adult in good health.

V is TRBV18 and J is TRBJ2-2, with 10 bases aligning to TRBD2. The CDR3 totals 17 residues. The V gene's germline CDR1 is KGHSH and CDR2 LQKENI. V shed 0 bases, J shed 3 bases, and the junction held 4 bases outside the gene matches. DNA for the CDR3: TGTGCCAGCTCACCACCCAGCGGGAGGGCTGACACCGGGGAGCTGTTTTTT. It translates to CASSPPSGRADTGELFF.

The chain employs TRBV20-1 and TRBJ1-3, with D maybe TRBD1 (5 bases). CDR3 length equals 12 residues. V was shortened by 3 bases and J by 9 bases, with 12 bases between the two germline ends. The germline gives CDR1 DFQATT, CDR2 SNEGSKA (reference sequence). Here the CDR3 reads CSASVRGGTIYF. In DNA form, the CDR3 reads TGCAGTGCTAGTGTACGGGGGGGCACCATATATTTT.

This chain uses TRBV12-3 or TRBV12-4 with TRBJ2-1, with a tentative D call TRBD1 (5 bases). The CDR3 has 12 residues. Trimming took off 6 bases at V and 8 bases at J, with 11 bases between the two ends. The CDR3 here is CASRLQGDEQFF. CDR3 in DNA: TGTGCCAGCAGGCTCCAGGGCGATGAGCAGTTCTTC.

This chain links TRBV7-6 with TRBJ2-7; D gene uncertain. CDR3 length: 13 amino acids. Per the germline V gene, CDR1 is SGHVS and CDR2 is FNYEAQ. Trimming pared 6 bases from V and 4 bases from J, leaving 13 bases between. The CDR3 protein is CASRDLWGYEQYF. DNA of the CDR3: TGTGCCAGCAGAGATTTGTGGGGATACGAGCAGTACTTC.

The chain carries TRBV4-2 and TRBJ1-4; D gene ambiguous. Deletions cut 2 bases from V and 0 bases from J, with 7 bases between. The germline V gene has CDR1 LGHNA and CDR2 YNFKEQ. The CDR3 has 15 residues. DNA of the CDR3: TGTGCCAGCAGCCAAAGACACCCAACTAATGAAAAACTGTTTTTT. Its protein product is CASSQRHPTNEKLFF.

CDR3 in DNA: TGTGCCAGTAGTATAACCTCGAATGAGCAGTACTTC. It yields the protein CASSITSNEQYF. The genes are TRBV19 and TRBJ2-7; D unresolved. Germline V CDR1 and CDR2: LNHDA, SQIVND (reference sequence). CDR3 length: 12 residues. The ends were cut back, 2 bases at V and 7 bases at J, with 9 bases in the middle.

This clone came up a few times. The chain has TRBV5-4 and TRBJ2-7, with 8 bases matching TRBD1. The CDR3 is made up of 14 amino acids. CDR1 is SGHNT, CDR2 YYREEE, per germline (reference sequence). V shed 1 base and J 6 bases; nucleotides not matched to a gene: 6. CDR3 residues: CASSLSTGGFEQYF. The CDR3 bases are TGTGCCAGCAGCTTGAGCACAGGGGGATTCGAGCAGTACTTC.

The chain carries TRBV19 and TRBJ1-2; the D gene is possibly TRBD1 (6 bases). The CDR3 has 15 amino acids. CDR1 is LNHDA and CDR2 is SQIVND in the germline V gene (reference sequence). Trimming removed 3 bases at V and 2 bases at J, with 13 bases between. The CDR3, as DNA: TGTGCCAGTAGTATCGGAGGACAGCGAAACTATGGCTACACCTTC. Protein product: CASSIGGQRNYGYTF.